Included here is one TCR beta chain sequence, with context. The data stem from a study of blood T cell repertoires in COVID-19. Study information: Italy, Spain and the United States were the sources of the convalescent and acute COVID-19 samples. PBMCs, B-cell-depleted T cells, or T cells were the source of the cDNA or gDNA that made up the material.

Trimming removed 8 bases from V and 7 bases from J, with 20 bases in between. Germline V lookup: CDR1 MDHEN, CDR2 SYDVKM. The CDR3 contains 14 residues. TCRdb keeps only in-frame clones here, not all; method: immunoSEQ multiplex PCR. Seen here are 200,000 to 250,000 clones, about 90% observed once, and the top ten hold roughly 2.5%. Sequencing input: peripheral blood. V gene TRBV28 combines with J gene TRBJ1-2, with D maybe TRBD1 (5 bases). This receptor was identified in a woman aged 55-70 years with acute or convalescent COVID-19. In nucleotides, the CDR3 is TGTGCCAGCCGCCCTCGGGGGGAGAGAGCTGGCTACACCTTC. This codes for CASRPRGERAGYTF.